Below, 20 T cell receptor beta chains from the same sample are listed, as sequenced in a study of blood T cells in healthy people across ages. Combining a sample-barcoded 5' primer with a J-beta primer mix, a second PCR ran for roughly 6 to 11 cycles. From the 5' RACE reads, TCRdb called clonotypes with MiXCR, one entry per CDR3 protein. Among under 2 million distinct CDR3 sequences listed, 34% were seen once. The sequenced sample consisted of blood. These receptors came from a woman aged 25 to 39 in good health.

This clonotype has a handful of counts. The rearrangement joins TRBV9 to TRBJ1-2; 7 nucleotides match TRBD1. The CDR3 is made up of 15 amino acids. The germline V gene encodes CDR1 SGDLS and CDR2 YYNGEE. Losses at the gene ends were 0 bases for V and 2 bases for J; bases not matched to a gene: 4. In DNA, the CDR3 is TGTGCCAGCAGCGTAGCCTCGGACAGGAACTATGGCTACACCTTC. Translating it yields CASSVASDRNYGYTF.

The chain carries TRBV20-1 and TRBJ2-1; 11 nucleotides line up with TRBD2. V trimming: 7 bases; J trimming: 2 bases; junction bases outside the gene matches: 4. This CDR3 contains 14 residues. CDR1 is DFQATT, CDR2 SNEGSKA, per germline (reference sequence). CDR3 sequence (DNA): TGCAGTGTTAGCGGGAGGGGGACCTACAATGAGCAGTTCTTC. Translation: CSVSGRGTYNEQFF.

The sample holds a few counts of this clonotype. This chain uses TRBV20-1 with TRBJ2-1; 9 bases match TRBD2. J lost 9 bases, V lost 3 bases, and 9 bases had no gene match. CDR1 and CDR2 (germline): DFQATT, SNEGSKA (reference sequence). This CDR3 is built from 14 residues. CDR3 nucleotide sequence: TGCAGTGCTAGTGTAGCGGGAGCGACGGGTGAGCAGTTCTTC. It codes for CSASVAGATGEQFF.

V gene TRBV28 combines with J gene TRBJ1-1, with D unclear. Trimming stripped 10 bases from V and 6 bases from J, with 15 bases between. The CDR3 length is 12 residues. Looked up from germline, CDR1 is MDHEN and CDR2 is SYDVKM. CDR3 bases: TGTGCCACCAATGGAGCGGAGGCTGAAGCTTTCTTT. Its protein product is CATNGAEAEAFF.

The chain recombines TRBV7-9 with TRBJ2-3; D uncertain. The germline V gene encodes CDR1 SEHNR and CDR2 FQNEAQ (reference sequence). The CDR3 is 14 amino acids. V was trimmed by 4 bases and J by 3 bases, leaving 11 bases between them. The chain's CDR3 is CASSSGPRTDTQYF. CDR3 nucleotides: TGTGCCAGCAGCTCCGGGCCCCGGACAGATACGCAGTATTTT.

CDR3 protein: CASSPGSEANYGYTF. The CDR3 DNA follows: TGTGCCAGCTCACCAGGGTCCGAGGCTAACTATGGCTACACCTTC. The chain links TRBV18 to TRBJ1-2; D not resolved. The germline V and J ends were trimmed by 2 bases and 0 bases, with 10 bases remaining between them. CDR3 length: 15 amino acids. Germline assignment: CDR1 KGHSH and CDR2 LQKENI. Filled out from reference TRBV18 and TRBJ1-2, the complete variable domain reads NAGVMQNPRHLVRRRGQEARLRCSPMKGHSHVYWYRQLPEEGLKFMVYLQKENIIDESGMPKERFSAEFPKEGPSILRIQQVVRGDSAAYFCASSPGSEANYGYTFGSGTRLTVV.

This clonotype was counted only a few times. The chain is built from TRBV3-1 and TRBJ2-1, with D perhaps TRBD1 (6 bases). V lost 1 base and J 10 bases, leaving 17 bases between the germline ends. Per germline, CDR1 LGHDT and CDR2 YNNKEL (reference sequence). The CDR3 runs 15 residues. As DNA, the CDR3 is TGTGCCAGCAGCCAAGGGCAGCACCAGGGGCGGGAGCAGTTCTTC. This sequence encodes CASSQGQHQGREQFF.

J is TRBJ1-5 and V is TRBV6-1; D is unresolved. This CDR3 has 15 amino acids. Germline CDR1 reads MNHNS; CDR2 reads SASEGT. Trimming pared 1 base from V and 2 bases from J, leaving 9 bases between. The CDR3 is CASSEGRQGNQPQHF. CDR3 coding DNA: TGTGCCAGCAGTGAAGGCAGGCAAGGCAATCAGCCCCAGCATTTT.

Points on this clonotype: Sequence at one end of the junction differs from germline and may be a read error. The V and J genes are TRBV5-1 and TRBJ2-1, with D hard to call. CDR3 length equals 16 residues. Germline CDR1 is SGHRS and CDR2 is YFSETQ. The CDR3, as DNA: TGTGCCAGCAGCTTGGATCCACCGGGCATAAGCAATGAGCAGTTCTTC. Translation gives CASSLDPPGISNEQFF.

A few counts support this clonotype. V is TRBV11-2 and J is TRBJ2-7; weak D call: TRBD2 (5 bases). The ends were cut back, 5 bases at V and 3 bases at J, with 17 bases in the middle. Germline lookup yields CDR1 SGHAT and CDR2 FQNNGV. This CDR3 has 15 residues. CDR3 protein: CASSPIRLRLYEQYF. As DNA, the CDR3 is TGTGCCAGCAGCCCCATTCGACTACGACTCTACGAGCAGTACTTC.

As DNA, the CDR3 is TGTGCCAGCATTGTTGACCGGCGGTATGGCTACACCTTC. It translates to CASIVDRRYGYTF. The chain joins TRBV2 to TRBJ1-2; D gene uncertain. CDR3 length equals 13 residues. Germline V lookup: CDR1 SNHLY, CDR2 FYNNEI. V dropped 7 bases and J dropped 5 bases, with 14 bases sitting between them.

This clonotype was seen only a few times. This chain joins TRBV7-8 and TRBJ2-7, with 10 bases aligning to TRBD2. Trimming cost V 1 base and J 1 base; bases outside gene matches: 4. The CDR3 extends over 16 amino acids. Germline CDR1 SGHVS, CDR2 FQNEAQ. The CDR3 DNA reads as TGTGCCAGCAGCTTAGTGAGCGGGAGGGGTTCCTACGAGCAGTACTTC. It encodes CASSLVSGRGSYEQYF.

The rearrangement links TRBV12-3 or TRBV12-4 to TRBJ2-7; tentatively, D is TRBD2 (5 bases). The CDR3 is 11 residues long. The V gene lost 7 bases and the J gene lost 6 bases, with 10 bases spanning the gap. The CDR3 region is CASTRGPEQYF. The CDR3, as DNA: TGTGCCAGCACCCGAGGGCCCGAGCAGTACTTC.

The genes are TRBV30 and TRBJ1-2; D is perhaps TRBD1 (6 bases). There are 13 residues in the CDR3. Germline V gene lookup returns CDR1 GTSNPN and CDR2 SVGIG (reference sequence). V was shortened by 0 bases and J by 5 bases, with 10 bases between the two germline ends. The CDR3 loop reads CAWSVQGGYGYTF. Here the CDR3 DNA reads TGTGCCTGGAGTGTACAAGGGGGGTATGGCTACACCTTC.

Only a few counts were recorded for this clonotype. This CDR3 is CASTVGLSVGNEQFF. CDR3 in DNA: TGTGCCAGCACCGTCGGTCTGTCGGTGGGCAATGAGCAGTTCTTC. The chain joins TRBV28 to TRBJ2-1, with no clear D. This CDR3 region has 15 residues. V was trimmed by 7 bases and J by 6 bases, leaving 19 bases between them. In germline, CDR1 is MDHEN, CDR2 SYDVKM.

This clonotype came up a few times. The CDR3: CASSARDTHNEQFF. DNA of the CDR3: TGTGCCAGCAGCGCCCGGGACACCCACAATGAGCAGTTCTTC. The gene calls are TRBV7-8 and TRBJ2-1; a weak D match, TRBD1 (6 bases). Germline V gene data show CDR1 as SGHVS and CDR2 as FQNEAQ. The CDR3 spans 14 residues. With 5 bases removed from V and 5 bases from J, the gap between germline ends came to 13 bases.

This rearrangement joins TRBV10-3 to TRBJ1-1; TRBD1 might be the D (5 bases). This CDR3 comprises 14 residues. Trimming left V 8 bases short and J 1 base short, with 14 bases between. Germline assignment: CDR1 ENHRY and CDR2 SYGVKD. The DNA for the CDR3 is TGTGCCATCCGGCCGCAGGGCTCGAACACTGAAGCTTTCTTT. Protein product: CAIRPQGSNTEAFF.

To note about this clonotype: This clone may be a read error of a much larger clone one base away. DNA for the CDR3: TGTGCCAGCAGGAACAGGGGGCGCGACTACAATGAGCAGTACTTC. Translating it yields CASRNRGRDYNEQYF. The rearrangement uses TRBV2 and TRBJ2-1; 9 nucleotides agree with TRBD1. With the DNA end fitting TRBJ2-7 better, the J assignment may be wrong. Germline CDR1 SNHLY, CDR2 FYNNEI. CDR3 length equals 15 residues.

This clonotype appeared many times. This sequence joins TRBV29-1 and TRBJ2-3; 8 nucleotides agree with TRBD1. V shed 0 bases, J shed 4 bases, and the junction held 3 bases outside the gene matches. CDR1 is SQVTM, CDR2 ANQGSEA, per germline. The CDR3 has 14 residues. CDR3 nucleotide sequence: TGCAGCGTTGAAGATGGACAGGGCCCAGATACGCAGTATTTT. It is translated as CSVEDGQGPDTQYF.

This clonotype was seen more than once but under ten times. A read error may produce the germline difference seen at one junction end. The gene calls are TRBV20-1 and TRBJ2-1; a possible D gene is TRBD2 (6 bases). Germline CDR1 reads DFQATT; CDR2 reads SNEGSKA (reference sequence). CDR3 size: 15 residues. The CDR3 nucleotides are TGCAGTGCACGACGGGACTCGCCTTCCTACACTGAGCAGTTCTTC. This encodes CSARRDSPSYTEQFF.